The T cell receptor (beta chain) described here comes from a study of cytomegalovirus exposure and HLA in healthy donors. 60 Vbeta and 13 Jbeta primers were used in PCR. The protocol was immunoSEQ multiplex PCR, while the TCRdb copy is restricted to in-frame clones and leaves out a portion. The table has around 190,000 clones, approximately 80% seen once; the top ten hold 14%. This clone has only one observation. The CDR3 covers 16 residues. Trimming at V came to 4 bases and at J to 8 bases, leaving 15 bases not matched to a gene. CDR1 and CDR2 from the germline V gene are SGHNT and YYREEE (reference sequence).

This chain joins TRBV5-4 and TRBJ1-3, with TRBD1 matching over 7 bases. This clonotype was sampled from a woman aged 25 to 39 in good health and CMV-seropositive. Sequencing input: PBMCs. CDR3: CASSPGTDPSRDTIYF. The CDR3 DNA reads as TGTGCCAGCAGCCCCGGGACAGATCCAAGTAGGGACACCATATATTTT.